A selection of T cell receptor beta chains follows, all from one sample in a study of T cell responses to AZD1222 COVID-19 vaccine. Data came from immunoSEQ multiplex PCR; TCRdb stores just in-frame clones and leaves some out. Of 150,000 to 200,000 clones in the sample, around 94% were seen once. The sequencing used peripheral blood, collected on day 0 of AZD1222 vaccination. The receptors were gathered from an adult in good health. Both conserved end residues are part of each CDR3. A D gene is named only where the DNA matches it firmly. Size tells how often a clone was seen (once, few, many) or the class of an expanded clone, and some rows leave it out.

CDR3 protein: CASSLGLNTGELFF
CDR3 DNA: TGTGCCAGCAGTTTGGGGCTGAACACCGGGGAGCTGTTTTTT
D gene: -
V gene: TRBV28
CDR3 length: 14
J gene: TRBJ2-2
clone size: -

CDR3 protein: CASSLSITVFMNTEAFF
CDR3 DNA: TGTGCCAGCAGTTTATCGATAACAGTCTTTATGAACACTGAAGCTTTCTTT
D gene: -
V gene: TRBV27
CDR3 length: 17
J gene: TRBJ1-1
clone size: -

CDR3 protein: CASSATPGSTDTQYF
CDR3 DNA: TGTGCCAGCAGTGCAACCCCAGGGAGTACAGATACGCAGTATTTT
D gene: -
V gene: TRBV6-4
CDR3 length: 15
J gene: TRBJ2-3
clone size: -

CDR3 protein: CASSGQGSGNFYEQYF
CDR3 DNA: TGTGCCAGCAGTGGACAGGGTAGCGGGAACTTCTACGAGCAGTACTTC
D gene: -
V gene: TRBV6-1
CDR3 length: 16
J gene: TRBJ2-7
clone size: -

CDR3 protein: CSVDDSGTEAFF
CDR3 DNA: TGCAGCGTTGATGATTCGGGCACTGAAGCTTTCTTT
D gene: -
V gene: TRBV29-1
CDR3 length: 12
J gene: TRBJ1-1
clone size: -

CDR3 protein: CASSLVAAPSNQPQHF
CDR3 DNA: TGTGCCAGCAGCTTAGTGGCCGCACCTAGCAATCAGCCCCAGCATTTT
D gene: -
V gene: TRBV7-8
CDR3 length: 16
J gene: TRBJ1-5
clone size: -

CDR3 protein: CASSPWGDTQYF
CDR3 DNA: TGTGCCAGCAGCCCATGGGGGGATACGCAGTATTTT
D gene: -
V gene: TRBV6-5
CDR3 length: 12
J gene: TRBJ2-3
clone size: once

CDR3 protein: CASSQDGSSYEQYF
CDR3 DNA: TGTGCCAGCAGCCAAGATGGGAGCTCCTACGAGCAGTACTTC
D gene: -
V gene: TRBV4-2
CDR3 length: 14
J gene: TRBJ2-7
clone size: -

CDR3 protein: CASSETMNTGELFF
CDR3 DNA: TGCGCCAGCAGCGAGACGATGAACACCGGGGAGCTGTTTTTT
D gene: -
V gene: TRBV5-1
CDR3 length: 14
J gene: TRBJ2-2
clone size: -

CDR3 protein: CASNQGAYYGYTF
CDR3 DNA: TGTGCCAGCAACCAGGGGGCTTACTATGGCTACACCTTC
D gene: -
V gene: TRBV21-1
CDR3 length: 13
J gene: TRBJ1-2
clone size: -

CDR3 protein: CASSLHYEQYF
CDR3 DNA: TGTGCCAGCAGTTTACACTACGAGCAGTACTTC
D gene: -
V gene: TRBV28
CDR3 length: 11
J gene: TRBJ2-7
clone size: -

CDR3 protein: CASSPGQAFGEQYF
CDR3 DNA: TGTGCCAGCAGTCCGGGACAGGCATTTGGAGAGCAGTACTTC
D gene: TRBD1
V gene: TRBV2
CDR3 length: 14
J gene: TRBJ2-7
clone size: -

CDR3 protein: CASSSRTRLYF
CDR3 DNA: TGTGCCAGCAGTTCGAGGACTAGGCTATACTTC
D gene: TRBD2
V gene: TRBV27
CDR3 length: 11
J gene: TRBJ2-7
clone size: -

CDR3 protein: CASSLTTNEKLFF
CDR3 DNA: TGTGCCAGCAGCCTTACAACTAATGAAAAACTGTTTTTT
D gene: -
V gene: TRBV3-1/TRBV3-2
CDR3 length: 13
J gene: TRBJ1-4
clone size: -

CDR3 protein: CARPNSRGMNTGELFF
CDR3 DNA: TGTGCCAGACCTAATTCTCGCGGGATGAACACCGGGGAGCTGTTTTTT
D gene: -
V gene: TRBV7-9
CDR3 length: 16
J gene: TRBJ2-2
clone size: -

CDR3 protein: CASSEGQGNTEAFF
CDR3 DNA: TGCGCCAGCAGCGAAGGACAGGGGAACACTGAAGCTTTCTTT
D gene: TRBD1
V gene: TRBV5-1
CDR3 length: 14
J gene: TRBJ1-1
clone size: once

CDR3 protein: CASRLSTTGNTIYF
CDR3 DNA: TGTGCCAGCCGCTTAAGTACGACTGGAAACACCATATATTTT
D gene: -
V gene: TRBV3-1/TRBV3-2
CDR3 length: 14
J gene: TRBJ1-3
clone size: -

CDR3 protein: CASSPLLADYNEQFF
CDR3 DNA: TGTGCCAGCAGCCCTTTACTAGCCGACTACAATGAGCAGTTCTTC
D gene: -
V gene: TRBV7-9
CDR3 length: 15
J gene: TRBJ2-1
clone size: -

CDR3 protein: CASRTYRGKDQPQHF
CDR3 DNA: TGTGCCAGCAGAACATACAGGGGAAAGGATCAGCCCCAGCATTTT
D gene: TRBD1
V gene: TRBV28
CDR3 length: 15
J gene: TRBJ1-5
clone size: -

CDR3 protein: CATSEGTATNEKLFF
CDR3 DNA: TGTGCCACCAGTGAAGGGACAGCAACTAATGAAAAACTGTTTTTT
D gene: TRBD1
V gene: TRBV24-1
CDR3 length: 15
J gene: TRBJ1-4
clone size: -

CDR3 protein: CASSGQGGGEQYF
CDR3 DNA: TGTGCCAGCAGCGGACAGGGGGGTGGGGAGCAGTACTTC
D gene: TRBD1
V gene: TRBV12-3/TRBV12-4
CDR3 length: 13
J gene: TRBJ2-7
clone size: -

CDR3 protein: CATSETQGGKAFF
CDR3 DNA: TGTGCCACCAGTGAAACCCAGGGGGGGAAAGCTTTCTTT
D gene: TRBD1
V gene: TRBV24-1
CDR3 length: 13
J gene: TRBJ1-1
clone size: -

CDR3 protein: CASSLGLAGGEQFF
CDR3 DNA: TGTGCCAGCAGTCTCGGACTAGCGGGGGGTGAGCAGTTCTTC
D gene: TRBD2
V gene: TRBV27
CDR3 length: 14
J gene: TRBJ2-1
clone size: -

CDR3 protein: CASSFGATGELFF
CDR3 DNA: TGTGCCAGCAGCTTCGGGGCTACCGGGGAGCTGTTTTTT
D gene: -
V gene: TRBV5-8
CDR3 length: 13
J gene: TRBJ2-2
clone size: -